The 12 T cell receptor beta chains listed next were all sequenced from one sample in a study of blood T cells in healthy people across ages. A second PCR, run for about 7 to 11 cycles, used a sample-barcoded 5' primer plus a J-beta primer mix. MiXCR was run by TCRdb on the 5' RACE reads, yielding one entry per CDR3 protein. The sample carries over 1,200,000 distinct CDR3 sequences, 59% recorded once. The material sequenced was blood. The receptors originated from a man aged 18-30 years in good health.

This clonotype was found a few times. The chain recombines TRBV11-1 with TRBJ2-1; TRBD2 agrees at 9 bases. Germline V gene sequence: CDR1 SGHAT, CDR2 FQDESV (reference sequence). The V gene end was trimmed by 1 base and the J gene end by 9 bases; junction bases not matched to a gene: 13. The CDR3 is made up of 17 amino acids. This CDR3 reads CASSLVGASGKLGEQFF. CDR3 nucleotides: TGTGCCAGCAGCTTAGTCGGCGCTAGCGGGAAGTTAGGTGAGCAGTTCTTC.

The rearrangement links TRBV29-1 to TRBJ1-1; 9 bases match TRBD1. Germline CDR1 reads SQVTM; CDR2 reads ANQGSEA. V lost 1 base and J lost 6; bases outside the gene matches: 9. CDR3 length: 15 residues. The CDR3 coding sequence is TGCAGCGTTGAAGGGACCCGGGACAGGGCTCCTGAAGCTTTCTTT. Protein product: CSVEGTRDRAPEAFF.

In this sample, this clonotype turned up a few times. The chain employs TRBV7-2 and TRBJ2-7, with 10 bases identical to TRBD1. This CDR3 has 13 amino acids. Germline CDR1 reads SGHTA; CDR2 reads FQGNSA. J was trimmed by 5 bases and V by 5 bases; bases with no gene match: 3. CDR3: CASSLDRGNEQYF. CDR3 coding DNA: TGTGCCAGCAGCCTGGACAGGGGGAACGAGCAGTACTTC.

This clonotype was seen a single time. The gene calls are TRBV5-1 and TRBJ2-7; the match to TRBD1 covers 9 bases. The CDR3 has 15 residues. The V gene's germline CDR1 is SGHRS and CDR2 YFSETQ. J was trimmed by 4 bases and V by 3 bases; bases with no gene match: 8. The CDR3 DNA is TGCGCCAGCAGCTCGGACGGGACAGGGTCGTACGAGCAGTACTTC. Translated: CASSSDGTGSYEQYF.

There are many counts of this clonotype. This chain uses TRBV4-1 with TRBJ1-4, with 7 bases fitting TRBD1. V trimming: 2 bases; J trimming: 8 bases; junction bases outside the gene matches: 5. Germline CDR1 reads MGHRA; CDR2 reads YSYEKL. The CDR3 has 14 amino acids. CDR3 coding DNA: TGCGCCAGCAGCCAACAGGGGGAGAAGGAAAAACTGTTTTTT. It codes for CASSQQGEKEKLFF.

There are a few counts of this clonotype. The V gene is TRBV4-3, the J gene TRBJ2-7; the D gene is possibly TRBD2 (5 bases). Germline CDR1 and CDR2: LGHNA and YSLEER. V was shortened by 1 base and J by 3 bases, with 13 bases between the two germline ends. The CDR3 runs 15 residues. The CDR3 region is CASSQGALGSYEQYF. The CDR3 DNA follows: TGCGCCAGCAGCCAAGGAGCCCTAGGGAGCTACGAGCAGTACTTC.

V usage is TRBV15 and J usage is TRBJ1-5; a possible D gene is TRBD1 (6 bases). In germline, CDR1 is LNHNV, CDR2 YYDKDF (reference sequence). The CDR3 is made up of 14 amino acids. Trimming took 1 base from V and 7 from J, leaving 11 bases between them. CDR3 bases: TGTGCCACCAGCAGAGGAACAGGGATCCAGCCCCAGCATTTT. Translating gives CATSRGTGIQPQHF.

The gene calls are TRBV11-2 and TRBJ1-6; maybe TRBD1 (6 bases). The CDR3 contains 14 residues. Germline lookup yields CDR1 SGHAT and CDR2 FQNNGV. V was pared by 4 bases and J by 9 bases, with 13 bases between. The CDR3 sequence is CASSSTGSSSPLHF. The CDR3 bases are TGTGCCAGCAGCTCGACAGGTTCCAGTTCACCCCTCCACTTT.

This sequence joins TRBV20-1 and TRBJ2-1; 12 bases fit TRBD2. This CDR3 contains 20 residues. V lost 5 bases and J lost 5; bases outside the gene matches: 22. The germline V gene encodes CDR1 DFQATT and CDR2 SNEGSKA (reference sequence). CDR3 residues: CSAPKPNLAGGERGHNEQFF. CDR3 coding DNA: TGCAGTGCTCCCAAACCCAACCTAGCGGGAGGGGAGCGAGGGCACAATGAGCAGTTCTTC.

The V and J genes are TRBV20-1 and TRBJ2-1; the D gene is possibly TRBD2 (6 bases). The CDR3 has 13 amino acids. Trimming took off 5 bases at V and 5 bases at J, with 13 bases between the two ends. Germline CDR1 is DFQATT and CDR2 is SNEGSKA (reference sequence). The CDR3: CSARGMGNNEQFF. For the CDR3, the DNA is TGCAGTGCTCGGGGGATGGGGAACAATGAGCAGTTCTTC.

V and J are TRBV5-1 and TRBJ1-2; possibly TRBD1 for D (5 bases). This CDR3 is built from 13 residues. CDR1 is SGHRS and CDR2 is YFSETQ in the germline V gene. Trimming stripped 4 bases from V and 8 bases from J, with 15 bases between. CDR3 in DNA: TGCGCCAGCAGCCCTACAGGAATGGAAGGCTACACCTTC. Translation: CASSPTGMEGYTF. Full variable domain (rest looked up from reference TRBV5-1 and TRBJ1-2): KAGVTQTPRYLIKTRGQQVTLSCSPISGHRSVSWYQQTPGQGLQFLFEYFSETQRNKGNFPGRFSGRQFSNSRSEMNVSTLELGDSALYLCASSPTGMEGYTFGSGTRLTVV.

V and J are TRBV4-3 and TRBJ2-3; 7 positions agree with TRBD2. This CDR3 comprises 15 residues. CDR1 and CDR2 from the germline V gene are LGHNA and YSLEER. Unmatched junction bases numbered 10, after V lost 5 bases and J lost 5 bases. This chain's CDR3 is CASSESAGVVDTQYF. CDR3 in DNA: TGCGCCAGCAGCGAATCGGCGGGGGTGGTAGATACGCAGTATTTT.